This T cell receptor beta chain was recorded in a study of blood T cell repertoires in COVID-19. Germline V CDR1 and CDR2: GTSNPN, SVGIG (reference sequence). This CDR3 contains 16 residues. V dropped 3 bases and J dropped 6; count of bases not matched to a gene: 9. Here immunoSEQ multiplex PCR was the method, and the copy in TCRdb shows in-frame clones only, minus some. The sample lists a few hundred thousand clones, roughly 90% occurring once. V and J are TRBV30 and TRBJ1-6, with 9 bases aligning to TRBD1. The sequenced sample consisted of peripheral blood. This TCR was sampled from a woman in her twenties or thirties with COVID-19, enrolled during active disease. CDR3 DNA: TGTGCCTGGAGAGGGACGGGACAGGGAATTAATTCACCCCTCCACTTT. Translating gives CAWRGTGQGINSPLHF.